The source of this T cell receptor beta chain is a study of T-cell reconstitution after alpha-beta-depleted transplantation in children (dated by TCRdb to 2016 to 2017). About the study as a whole: Using TCR repertoire profiling, the study followed T-cell immune reconstitution in a quantitative way in children after TCRalphabeta/CD19-depleted allogeneic hematopoietic cell transplantation. Broad study findings and their caveats: In some patients, high TCRbeta diversity at day 60 was attributed to recipient T cells and intrathymic progenitors that had survived conditioning. About two months after transplant, the apparently early recovery of alphabetaT-cell counts reportedly depended on just several hundred clones that had expanded rapidly and came from non-depleted graft cells. Over subsequent months, a decline in hyperexpanded clone frequencies was noted, and after one year, T-cell counts and TCRbeta diversity were mostly ascribed to newly produced T cells.

For this clonotype: It lacks a known antigen. In this CDR3 the conserved last residue, phenylalanine or tryptophan, is missing, so a read error is likely.

Clipping removes 7 bases from V and 5 bases from J, with 4 as the unmatched junction base count. According to the germline V gene, CDR1 reads SQVTM and CDR2 reads ANQGSEA. The CDR3 is made up of 13 amino acids, end residues included. Only the CDR3 region is kept as DNA, spanning 39 bases read in frame from base 1. Preparation of the library involved PCR. Instrument on record: Illumina HiSeq 2500. To normalize quantification of the TCRbeta repertoire, the TCR libraries were built with molecular barcoding that relied on unique molecular identifiers. TCRdb reanalyzed the raw reads on its own, using fastp at Q25 for trimming and MiXCR for clone calling, and kept in-frame beta chains. Every entry covers one CDR3 protein and lists the most common genes and DNA from its rows. A total of 500,000 to 750,000 distinct CDR3 sequences appear in this sample, over 10% of them only once. Together, the top ten hold over 2% of the sample.

In the paper's terms, the treatment or condition label means: allogeneic hematopoietic cell transplantation with graft depleted of TCRalphabeta T cells and CD19 B cells. Transplant recipients were children who received TCRalphabeta/CD19-depleted allogeneic hematopoietic cell grafts. Sequencing used PBMCs, mostly from graft donor cells, obtained 360 days after TCRalphabeta/CD19-depleted stem cell transplant. The V and J genes are TRBV29-1 and TRBJ2-1; TRBD1 lines up with 11 middle nucleotides. The sequence was collected from a male patient aged 10-17 years who had a stem cell transplant for acute myeloid leukemia, so the T cells may come from the graft donor. The CDR3 region: CSADRGLNNEQFY. The nucleotides read TGCAGCGCGGACAGGGGGCTAAACAATGAGCAGTTCTAC.